The 28 T cell receptor beta chains below all came from one sample that was sequenced in a study of tumor T cells in aggressive B-cell lymphoma. Method: immunoSEQ multiplex PCR; TCRdb's copy keeps in-frame clones and lacks some. Seen here are about 2,000 clones, 79% observed once, and the top ten hold roughly 14%. Sequencing was carried out using tumor tissue. Receptors were obtained from an adult with diffuse large B cell lymphoma.

The chain combines TRBV15 with TRBJ1-4, with D possibly being TRBD1 (5 bases). CDR1 and CDR2 (germline): LNHNV, YYDKDF (reference sequence). This CDR3 is 15 amino acids long. Trimming stripped 3 bases from V and 7 bases from J, with 15 bases between. The CDR3, as DNA: TGTGCCACCAGCAGGGCGTTTGGGGGGAGTGAAAAACTGTTTTTT. The encoded protein is CATSRAFGGSEKLFF. Looking up the rest from reference TRBV15 and TRBJ1-4 gives the full variable domain: DAMVIQNPRYQVTQFGKPVTLSCSQTLNHNVMYWYQQKSSQAPKLLFHYYDKDFNNEADTPDNFQSRRPNTSFCFLDIRSPGLGDTAMYLCATSRAFGGSEKLFFGSGTQLSVL.

The chain has TRBV5-1 and TRBJ2-3; perhaps TRBD2 as D (5 bases). The CDR3 runs to 13 residues. V gave up 4 bases and J gave up 4 bases, with 10 bases separating them. Germline lookup yields CDR1 SGHRS and CDR2 YFSETQ. CDR3 coding DNA: TGCGCCAGCAGCCGGACTGGGGCAGATACGCAGTATTTT. Its protein product is CASSRTGADTQYF.

The genes are TRBV10-3 and TRBJ2-7; TRBD2 matches at 14 bases. In germline, CDR1 is ENHRY, CDR2 SYGVKD. The CDR3 totals 16 residues. The junction had 9 bases not matched to a gene; V was cut back by 6 bases and J by 5 bases. The CDR3 protein is CAISWTSGGPAHEQYF. CDR3 in DNA: TGTGCCATCAGCTGGACTAGCGGGGGGCCCGCTCACGAGCAGTACTTC.

This sequence joins TRBV14 and TRBJ1-2; no reliable D call. Trimming shortened V by 3 bases and J by 4 bases, and 18 bases separated the two germline ends. Germline values: CDR1 SGHDN, CDR2 FVKESK. CDR3 size: 16 residues. The CDR3 DNA reads TGTGCCAGCAGCCAGGCCCCGAGGCGGGTAGGCTATGGCTACACCTTC. It translates to CASSQAPRRVGYGYTF.

This rearrangement joins TRBV6-1 to TRBJ1-5; 7 bases are a match to TRBD1. The length of the CDR3 is 16 residues. CDR1 and CDR2 (germline): MNHNS, SASEGT. V shed 2 bases, J shed 5 bases, and the junction held 9 bases outside the gene matches. In DNA form, the CDR3 reads TGTGCCAGCAGTGAACTGACAGGGAGGATCGATCAGCCCCAGCATTTT. Its protein is CASSELTGRIDQPQHF.

The chain combines TRBV5-1 with TRBJ1-1; D remains unclear. Germline lookup yields CDR1 SGHRS and CDR2 YFSETQ. The CDR3 loop spans 15 amino acids. With 4 bases removed from V and 1 base from J, the gap between germline ends came to 14 bases. CDR3 bases: TGCGCCAGCAGCCGGGAATGGTACCGGAACACTGAAGCTTTCTTT. It encodes CASSREWYRNTEAFF.

This clone was observed a few times. This rearrangement joins TRBV19 to TRBJ2-7, with 9 bases matching TRBD1. Per germline, CDR1 LNHDA and CDR2 SQIVND (reference sequence). This CDR3 has 15 residues. V lost 5 bases, J lost 7 bases, and 12 bases stayed unmatched. The chain's CDR3 is CASSEPGQGSWEQYF. The CDR3 nucleotides are TGTGCCAGTAGTGAACCGGGACAGGGATCGTGGGAGCAGTACTTC.

About this clone itself: Compared with germline, one end of the junction differs, possibly owing to a read error. V gene TRBV25-1 combines with J gene TRBJ2-1; 12 nucleotides line up with TRBD2. The V gene's germline CDR1 is MGHDK and CDR2 SYGVNS. This CDR3 region has 17 residues. The CDR3 sequence is CASSFPGLAGTYTEQFF. DNA of the CDR3: TGTGCCAGCAGTTTCCCAGGACTAGCGGGGACCTACACTGAGCAGTTCTTC.

This clone was observed a single time. This sequence joins TRBV6-5 and TRBJ2-1, with TRBD2 matching over 9 bases. CDR1 MNHEY and CDR2 SVGAGI come from the germline V gene. V trimming: 6 bases; J trimming: 6 bases; junction bases outside the gene matches: 9. CDR3 size: 15 residues. The CDR3 spells CASSPGTSPTNEQFF. The CDR3 coding sequence is TGTGCCAGCAGCCCCGGGACTAGCCCGACCAATGAGCAGTTCTTC.

The chain combines TRBV2 with TRBJ1-2; the match to TRBD1 covers 7 bases. V was pared by 6 bases and J by 9 bases, with 16 bases of the junction left unmatched. Germline loops: CDR1 SNHLY, CDR2 FYNNEI. This CDR3 has 15 residues. The CDR3 nucleotides are TGTGCCAGCAGGGGACTAGGGACAGAGCGAGGAAGCTACACCTTC. This translates into CASRGLGTERGSYTF.

The chain couples TRBV11-2 to TRBJ2-1; no clear D. V lost 5 bases and J lost 7, with 3 bases in between. The germline CDR1 and CDR2 sequences are SGHAT and FQNNGV. CDR3 length equals 10 residues. The CDR3 region is CASSRNEQFF. The CDR3 DNA is TGTGCCAGCAGCCGGAATGAGCAGTTCTTC. Looking up the rest from reference TRBV11-2 and TRBJ2-1 gives the full variable domain: EAGVAQSPRYKIIEKRQSVAFWCNPISGHATLYWYQQILGQGPKLLIQFQNNGVVDDSQLPKDRFSAERLKGVDSTLKIQPAKLEDSAVYLCASSRNEQFFGPGTRLTVL.

This clone has only a few counts. Sequence at one end of the junction differs from germline and may be a read error. The chain uses TRBV10-3 and TRBJ2-7, with 7 bases identical to TRBD1. Germline CDR1 and CDR2: ENHRY and SYGVKD. This CDR3 has 15 residues. The CDR3 region is CAISDPTGFSSEQYF. The CDR3 nucleotides read TGTGCCATCAGTGACCCGACAGGGTTCTCCTCCGAGCAGTACTTC.

The genes are TRBV7-6 and TRBJ1-4; D is possibly TRBD1 (6 bases). Trimming shortened V by 0 bases and J by 8 bases, and 22 bases separated the two germline ends. The germline CDR1 and CDR2 sequences are SGHVS and FNYEAQ. CDR3 length: 18 residues. CDR3 residues: CASSLARSRGLSGEKLFF. The CDR3 nucleotides read TGTGCCAGCAGCTTAGCGCGCTCCAGGGGACTATCTGGGGAAAAACTGTTTTTT.

The chain is built from TRBV4-2 and TRBJ1-1; tentatively, D is TRBD1 (5 bases). V was clipped by 3 bases and J by 12 bases, with 17 bases between them. The CDR3 is 13 amino acids. Germline-derived CDR1 and CDR2 are LGHNA and YNFKEQ. CDR3 region: CASSQGAPGLSFF. The CDR3 region has the DNA TGTGCCAGCAGCCAGGGAGCTCCGGGACTTTCTTTCTTT.

The chain recombines TRBV9 with TRBJ2-7; 9 nucleotides line up with TRBD2. The CDR3 has 15 amino acids. Germline CDR1 SGDLS, CDR2 YYNGEE. J lost 7 bases, V lost 0 bases, and 8 bases had no gene match. In DNA, the CDR3 is TGTGCCAGCAGCGTAGACGCTAGCGGGGTTGGTGAGCAGTACTTC. This sequence encodes CASSVDASGVGEQYF.

The V gene is TRBV2, the J gene TRBJ1-2; a possible D gene is TRBD1 (5 bases). CDR1 SNHLY and CDR2 FYNNEI come from the germline V gene. The ends were cut back, 4 bases at V and 4 bases at J, with 7 bases in the middle. The CDR3 totals 12 residues. CDR3 sequence reads: CASSGGVYGYTF. Here the CDR3 DNA reads TGTGCCAGCAGTGGGGGGGTCTATGGCTACACCTTC.

The chain has TRBV7-9 and TRBJ1-2, with 10 bases matching TRBD1. Germline CDR1 is SEHNR and CDR2 is FQNEAQ (reference sequence). The CDR3 totals 16 residues. The V gene end was trimmed by 4 bases and the J gene end by 1 base; junction bases not matched to a gene: 6. CDR3 coding DNA: TGTGCCAGCAGCTGGTACCGGGACAGGGGTAACTATGGCTACACCTTC. This sequence encodes CASSWYRDRGNYGYTF.

The chain is built from TRBV9 and TRBJ2-1, with D unclear. Deletions cut 3 bases from V and 9 bases from J, with 13 bases between. Germline loops: CDR1 SGDLS, CDR2 YYNGEE. This CDR3 is built from 13 residues. In nucleotides, the CDR3 is TGTGCCAGCAGCGCTCCCGGGTCTGCTGAGCAGTTCTTC. It encodes CASSAPGSAEQFF.

This sequence joins TRBV18 and TRBJ1-2; D call uncertain. The CDR3 is made up of 14 amino acids. Per germline, CDR1 KGHSH and CDR2 LQKENI. V was cut by 2 bases and J by 2 bases, with 9 bases left in between. The CDR3 is CASSPLLGNYGYTF. CDR3 DNA sequence: TGTGCCAGCTCACCATTACTCGGGAACTATGGCTACACCTTC.

This chain joins TRBV19 and TRBJ2-1; D not certain. V dropped 3 bases and J dropped 2 bases, with 11 bases sitting between them. Germline V gives CDR1 LNHDA, CDR2 SQIVND (reference sequence). The CDR3 sequence is 15 residues long. The CDR3, as DNA: TGTGCCAGTAGTATTACGGCTGGGCCCTACAATGAGCAGTTCTTC. It yields the protein CASSITAGPYNEQFF.

The chain couples TRBV7-9 to TRBJ1-1; D is undetermined. Germline CDR1 reads SEHNR; CDR2 reads FQNEAQ (reference sequence). The V and J ends lost 5 bases and 6 bases respectively, with 13 bases between them. The length of the CDR3 is 13 residues. In nucleotides, the CDR3 is TGTGCCAGCAGCCCCGAAAGAACTCCTGAAGCTTTCTTT. This gives the protein CASSPERTPEAFF.

The J gene is TRBJ1-6, the V gene TRBV2; TRBD1 aligns across 8 bases. After removal of 5 bases from V and 9 bases from J, the junction contained 3 bases not matched to a gene. CDR1 SNHLY and CDR2 FYNNEI come from the germline V gene. CDR3 length: 13 amino acids. CDR3 sequence (DNA): TGTGCCAGCAGTCCCAGGGGGCTTTCACCCCTCCACTTT. Translated: CASSPRGLSPLHF.

The CDR3 nucleotides are TGTGCCAGTAGTTCCGGTTTCTATGGCTACACCTTC. Its protein is CASSSGFYGYTF. The chain recombines TRBV19 with TRBJ1-2; no reliable D call. V lost 5 bases, J lost 4 bases, and 8 bases lay in between. The CDR3 consists of 12 residues. Per the germline V gene, CDR1 is LNHDA and CDR2 is SQIVND (reference sequence).

The count of this clone is one. The chain uses TRBV30 and TRBJ1-5; tentatively, D is TRBD1 (5 bases). There are 16 residues in the CDR3. In germline, CDR1 is GTSNPN, CDR2 SVGIG (reference sequence). V lost 2 bases and J 2 bases, leaving 16 bases between the germline ends. CDR3 nucleotides: TGTGCCTGGAGTCCACCGGGGCGCGGGGGCAATCAGCCCCAGCATTTT. Residues: CAWSPPGRGGNQPQHF.

This chain links TRBV2 with TRBJ1-5, with a possible D match to TRBD1 (5 bases). V was pared by 4 bases and J by 3 bases, with 19 bases between. Germline CDR1 reads SNHLY; CDR2 reads FYNNEI. The CDR3 sequence is 17 residues long. In DNA form, the CDR3 reads TGTGCCAGCAGTGGGTCTCCGTGGGCAGGGAACAATCAGCCCCAGCATTTT. This translates into CASSGSPWAGNNQPQHF.

The J gene is TRBJ2-3, the V gene TRBV11-2; D ambiguous. CDR3 length equals 12 residues. Germline V gene sequence: CDR1 SGHAT, CDR2 FQNNGV. Trimming stripped 5 bases from V and 3 bases from J, with 6 bases between. For the CDR3, the DNA is TGTGCCAGCAGCCGTCAGACAGATACGCAGTATTTT. Its translation is CASSRQTDTQYF.

The chain joins TRBV6-5 to TRBJ1-2; a possible D gene is TRBD1 (6 bases). V lost 4 bases and J lost 7, with 19 bases in between. Germline lookup yields CDR1 MNHEY and CDR2 SVGAGI. The CDR3 consists of 15 residues. The CDR3 loop is CASSSPTRGGAGYTF. The CDR3, as DNA: TGTGCCAGCAGTTCGCCAACAAGAGGGGGGGCTGGCTACACCTTC.

V and J are TRBV30 and TRBJ1-1; unclear D gene. Germline V gene lookup returns CDR1 GTSNPN and CDR2 SVGIG (reference sequence). The CDR3 runs to 14 residues. With 0 bases removed from V and 0 bases from J, the gap between germline ends came to 8 bases. The CDR3 coding sequence is TGTGCCTGGAGTGTAACCGGGTTGAACACTGAAGCTTTCTTT. Encoded protein: CAWSVTGLNTEAFF.